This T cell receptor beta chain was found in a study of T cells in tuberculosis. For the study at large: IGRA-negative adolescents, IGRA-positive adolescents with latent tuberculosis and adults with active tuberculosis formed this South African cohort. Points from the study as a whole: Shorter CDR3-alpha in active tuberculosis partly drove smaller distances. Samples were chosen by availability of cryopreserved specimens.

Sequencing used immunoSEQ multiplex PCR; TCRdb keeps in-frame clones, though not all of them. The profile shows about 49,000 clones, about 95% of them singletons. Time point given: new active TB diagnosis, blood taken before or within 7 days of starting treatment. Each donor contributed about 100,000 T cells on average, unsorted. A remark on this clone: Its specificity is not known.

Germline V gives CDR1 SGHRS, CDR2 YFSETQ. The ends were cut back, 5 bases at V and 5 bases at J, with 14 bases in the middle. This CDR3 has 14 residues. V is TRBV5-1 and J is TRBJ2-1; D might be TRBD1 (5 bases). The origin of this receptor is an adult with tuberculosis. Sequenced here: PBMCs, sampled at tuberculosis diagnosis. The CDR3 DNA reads TGCGCCAGCAGTTGGCAGGGTTTCGACAATGAGCAGTTCTTC. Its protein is CASSWQGFDNEQFF.